A selection of T cell receptor beta chains follows, all from one sample in a study of T cells in narcolepsy. Method: immunoSEQ multiplex PCR; TCRdb's copy keeps in-frame clones and lacks some. The sample lists approximately 24,000 clones, about 79% occurring once. Sequenced material: CD45RA- memory CD4+ T cells from PBMCs. The receptors shown here come from a human donor with narcolepsy. The CDR3 runs from the conserved cysteine through the conserved F or W. The D gene is left open where the match is weak. Not all rows give a size; the values are once, few, many and, for expanded clones, a class.

d_gene: -; abundance: -; j_gene: TRBJ1-2; v_gene: TRBV5-1; CDR3aa: CASGSTRANYGYTF; CDR3nt: TGCGCCAGCGGATCCACCCGGGCTAACTATGGCTACACCTTC
d_gene: TRBD1; abundance: once; j_gene: TRBJ1-2; v_gene: TRBV29-1; CDR3aa: CSAGDRSFYGYTF; CDR3nt: TGCAGCGCCGGGGACAGGTCTTTTTATGGCTACACCTTC
d_gene: -; abundance: -; j_gene: TRBJ2-1; v_gene: TRBV5-6; CDR3aa: CASSLWWAGYEQFF; CDR3nt: TGTGCCAGCAGCTTGTGGTGGGCGGGGTATGAGCAGTTCTTC
d_gene: -; abundance: -; j_gene: TRBJ2-3; v_gene: TRBV5-1; CDR3aa: CASSLAGGSTDTQYF; CDR3nt: TGCGCCAGCAGCTTGGCGGGCGGGAGCACAGATACGCAGTATTTT
d_gene: -; abundance: -; j_gene: TRBJ2-2; v_gene: TRBV11-2; CDR3aa: CASSRPTSYGELFF; CDR3nt: TGTGCCAGCAGCCGGCCGACCTCTTACGGGGAGCTGTTTTTT
d_gene: -; abundance: -; j_gene: TRBJ1-5; v_gene: TRBV28; CDR3aa: CASSRGPRGNQPQHF; CDR3nt: TGTGCCAGCAGCCGAGGCCCACGGGGCAATCAGCCCCAGCATTTT
d_gene: -; abundance: -; j_gene: TRBJ1-1; v_gene: TRBV27; CDR3aa: CASSHDTEAFF; CDR3nt: TGTGCCAGCAGCCACGACACTGAAGCTTTCTTT
d_gene: -; abundance: -; j_gene: TRBJ2-5; v_gene: TRBV7-2; CDR3aa: CASSLGGRETQYF; CDR3nt: TGTGCCAGCAGCTTAGGAGGCAGGGAGACCCAGTACTTC
d_gene: -; abundance: medium-sized; j_gene: TRBJ2-7; v_gene: TRBV28; CDR3aa: CASSFQNPGEQYF; CDR3nt: TGTGCCAGCAGTTTCCAGAACCCCGGCGAGCAGTACTTC
d_gene: -; abundance: -; j_gene: TRBJ2-1; v_gene: TRBV28; CDR3aa: CASSPSYGLGSSYNEQFF; CDR3nt: TGTGCCAGCAGTCCCTCGTACGGTTTGGGTAGCTCCTACAATGAGCAGTTCTTC
d_gene: TRBD2; abundance: few; j_gene: TRBJ2-7; v_gene: TRBV5-1; CDR3aa: CASSPGGLLSGEQYF; CDR3nt: TGCGCCAGCAGCCCGGGGGGGCTTCTCTCGGGAGAGCAGTACTTC
d_gene: TRBD1; abundance: -; j_gene: TRBJ1-5; v_gene: TRBV18; CDR3aa: CASSSDRNQPQHF; CDR3nt: TGTGCCAGCTCCTCGGACAGGAATCAGCCCCAGCATTTT
d_gene: TRBD1; abundance: -; j_gene: TRBJ1-1; v_gene: TRBV5-5; CDR3aa: CASSRTGGPNTEAFF; CDR3nt: TGTGCCAGCAGCCGCACAGGGGGCCCGAACACTGAAGCTTTCTTT
d_gene: -; abundance: -; j_gene: TRBJ1-1; v_gene: TRBV6-4; CDR3aa: CASRPPGERRTSTEAFF; CDR3nt: TGTGCCAGCAGACCCCCGGGGGAGAGGCGGACTAGCACTGAAGCTTTCTTT
d_gene: TRBD2; abundance: -; j_gene: TRBJ2-2; v_gene: TRBV10-3; CDR3aa: CAISDLLSGRTTGELFF; CDR3nt: TGTGCCATCAGTGACCTTTTGAGCGGGAGGACAACCGGGGAGCTGTTTTTT
d_gene: TRBD2; abundance: -; j_gene: TRBJ2-1; v_gene: TRBV27; CDR3aa: CASNRPGGTEQFF; CDR3nt: TGTGCCAGCAACCGACCGGGGGGGACTGAGCAGTTCTTC
d_gene: TRBD1; abundance: -; j_gene: TRBJ1-2; v_gene: TRBV7-2; CDR3aa: CASSSGQGSYGYTF; CDR3nt: TGTGCCAGCAGCTCCGGACAGGGGTCGTATGGCTACACCTTC
d_gene: TRBD2; abundance: -; j_gene: TRBJ2-7; v_gene: TRBV5-1; CDR3aa: CASSLELAGVGEQYF; CDR3nt: TGCGCCAGCAGCTTGGAACTAGCGGGGGTAGGAGAGCAGTACTTC
d_gene: -; abundance: -; j_gene: TRBJ1-5; v_gene: TRBV7-9; CDR3aa: CASSLGGGGNQPQHF; CDR3nt: TGTGCCAGCAGCCTAGGGGGGGGTGGCAATCAGCCCCAGCATTTT
d_gene: TRBD2; abundance: -; j_gene: TRBJ2-1; v_gene: TRBV27; CDR3aa: CASSWGGYSSNEQFF; CDR3nt: TGTGCCAGCAGTTGGGGGGGTTACTCATCCAATGAGCAGTTCTTC
d_gene: -; abundance: -; j_gene: TRBJ1-3; v_gene: TRBV9; CDR3aa: CASSVDIMRMGFSGNTIYF; CDR3nt: TGTGCCAGCAGCGTAGATATTATGAGGATGGGCTTCTCTGGAAACACCATATATTTT
d_gene: -; abundance: once; j_gene: TRBJ2-2; v_gene: TRBV19; CDR3aa: CASSIGGGMGGELFF; CDR3nt: TGTGCCAGTAGTATAGGCGGGGGCATGGGCGGGGAGCTGTTTTTT
d_gene: -; abundance: -; j_gene: TRBJ1-2; v_gene: TRBV11-3; CDR3aa: CASSLLLGRVNYGYTF; CDR3nt: TGTGCCAGCAGCTTATTGCTTGGGAGGGTTAACTATGGCTACACCTTC
d_gene: -; abundance: -; j_gene: TRBJ1-2; v_gene: TRBV10-3; CDR3aa: CAISEWRDSGGHTF; CDR3nt: TGTGCCATCAGTGAGTGGAGGGATAGCGGTGGCCACACCTTC
d_gene: TRBD2; abundance: -; j_gene: TRBJ2-7; v_gene: TRBV18; CDR3aa: CASSIAGGPSYEQYF; CDR3nt: TGTGCCAGCTCAATCGCGGGAGGGCCATCCTACGAGCAGTACTTC
d_gene: TRBD1; abundance: -; j_gene: TRBJ1-4; v_gene: TRBV14; CDR3aa: CASSRQGAAEKEKLFF; CDR3nt: TGTGCCAGCAGCCGTCAGGGGGCGGCGGAGAAGGAAAAACTGTTTTTT
d_gene: TRBD1; abundance: -; j_gene: TRBJ2-2; v_gene: TRBV30; CDR3aa: CAWSYRGGELFF; CDR3nt: TGTGCCTGGAGTTACAGGGGCGGGGAGCTGTTTTTT
d_gene: TRBD1; abundance: -; j_gene: TRBJ1-2; v_gene: TRBV30; CDR3aa: CAWSVRRTRIGQVAFIGYTF; CDR3nt: TGTGCCTGGAGTGTACGAAGGACCAGAATAGGACAGGTCGCCTTTATTGGCTACACCTTC
d_gene: TRBD1; abundance: -; j_gene: TRBJ1-5; v_gene: TRBV9; CDR3aa: CASSLGQVYQPQHF; CDR3nt: TGTGCCAGCAGCCTCGGACAGGTCTATCAGCCCCAGCATTTT
d_gene: -; abundance: -; j_gene: TRBJ2-5; v_gene: TRBV6-1; CDR3aa: CASSRRDAGETQYF; CDR3nt: TGTGCCAGCAGTAGGAGGGATGCTGGTGAGACCCAGTACTTC
d_gene: TRBD2; abundance: -; j_gene: TRBJ2-1; v_gene: TRBV4-2; CDR3aa: CASSQGNSGTSFNEQFF; CDR3nt: TGTGCCAGCAGCCAAGGTAATTCCGGGACTAGTTTCAATGAGCAGTTCTTC
d_gene: -; abundance: -; j_gene: TRBJ2-1; v_gene: TRBV19; CDR3aa: CASSIDQGGNEQFF; CDR3nt: TGTGCCAGTAGTATAGACCAGGGGGGGAATGAGCAGTTCTTC
d_gene: TRBD1; abundance: -; j_gene: TRBJ1-3; v_gene: TRBV15; CDR3aa: CATSSPGQGFSGNTIYF; CDR3nt: TGTGCCACCAGCAGCCCGGGACAGGGGTTCTCTGGAAACACCATATATTTT
d_gene: TRBD2; abundance: -; j_gene: TRBJ2-7; v_gene: TRBV4-1; CDR3aa: CASSPPRLAGGYEQYF; CDR3nt: TGCGCCAGCAGCCCCCCACGCCTAGCGGGAGGCTACGAGCAGTACTTC
d_gene: -; abundance: -; j_gene: TRBJ2-6; v_gene: TRBV6-5; CDR3aa: CASSYSTVPGANVLTF; CDR3nt: TGTGCCAGCAGTTACTCGACAGTCCCTGGGGCCAACGTCCTGACTTTC
d_gene: -; abundance: -; j_gene: TRBJ2-1; v_gene: TRBV9; CDR3aa: CASSADYNEQFF; CDR3nt: TGTGCCAGCAGCGCCGATTACAATGAGCAGTTCTTC
d_gene: -; abundance: -; j_gene: TRBJ2-3; v_gene: TRBV1; CDR3aa: CTSSQERAVRTRGDGTDTQYF; CDR3nt: TGCACCAGCAGCCAAGAGAGGGCCGTGCGGACTAGGGGCGATGGCACAGATACGCAGTATTTT
d_gene: -; abundance: -; j_gene: TRBJ2-5; v_gene: TRBV19; CDR3aa: CASSMNGGETQYF; CDR3nt: TGTGCCAGTAGTATGAATGGAGGGGAGACCCAGTACTTC
d_gene: -; abundance: -; j_gene: TRBJ1-2; v_gene: TRBV4-1; CDR3aa: CASSQATGVGYTF; CDR3nt: TGCGCCAGCAGCCAGGCCACAGGTGTGGGCTACACCTTC
d_gene: -; abundance: -; j_gene: TRBJ1-5; v_gene: TRBV6-5; CDR3aa: CASRRQAGQPQHF; CDR3nt: TGTGCCAGCAGAAGACAGGCGGGACAGCCCCAGCATTTT
d_gene: -; abundance: -; j_gene: TRBJ1-5; v_gene: TRBV19; CDR3aa: CASSIVGIQPQHF; CDR3nt: TGTGCCAGTAGTATTGTGGGGATTCAGCCCCAGCATTTT
d_gene: -; abundance: once; j_gene: TRBJ2-7; v_gene: TRBV21-1; CDR3aa: CASTPGGQGYEQYF; CDR3nt: TGTGCCAGCACCCCCGGGGGACAGGGCTACGAGCAGTACTTC
d_gene: -; abundance: -; j_gene: TRBJ1-2; v_gene: TRBV29-1; CDR3aa: CSVEFRQGGSYTF; CDR3nt: TGCAGCGTTGAATTCCGCCAGGGAGGAAGCTACACCTTC
d_gene: -; abundance: -; j_gene: TRBJ2-1; v_gene: TRBV12-5; CDR3aa: CASGLGQFRDEQFF; CDR3nt: TGTGCTAGTGGTTTAGGTCAGTTTAGGGATGAGCAGTTCTTC
d_gene: -; abundance: -; j_gene: TRBJ2-1; v_gene: TRBV10-1; CDR3aa: CASSTRFEQFF; CDR3nt: TGCGCCAGCAGTACCCGGTTCGAGCAGTTCTTC
d_gene: -; abundance: -; j_gene: TRBJ1-3; v_gene: TRBV4-1; CDR3aa: CASSHLGGAGNTIYF; CDR3nt: TGCGCCAGCAGCCACCTGGGGGGGGCTGGAAACACCATATATTTT
d_gene: -; abundance: -; j_gene: TRBJ1-2; v_gene: TRBV13; CDR3aa: CASSLARRPWDGYTF; CDR3nt: TGTGCCAGCAGCTTAGCGCGACGACCCTGGGATGGCTACACCTTC